This entry describes one T cell receptor beta chain. The sample belongs to a study of blood T cell repertoires in COVID-19. Background on the study: Spain, Italy and the United States supplied samples that represented acute and convalescent COVID-19.

Original methodology: Cell counts per sample came from amplifying reference gene primers. Repertoires were generated with immunoSEQ multiplex PCR, while TCRdb's copy carries only in-frame clones and drops some. V and J calls and clone size come straight from that table; D and trimming were deduced from the DNA. The sample holds approximately 300,000 clones, 86% seen once. V lost 7 bases to trimming and J lost 7 bases, with 17 bases between them. Germline lookup yields CDR1 SQVTM and CDR2 ANQGSEA. This CDR3 region has 14 residues. The receptor's source is a woman aged 45-59 years with acute or convalescent COVID-19. Sequencing was carried out using peripheral blood. The chain joins TRBV29-1 to TRBJ1-6, with D uncertain. The CDR3 DNA reads as TGCAGCGCCACGACCGCCTCGGGGAATTCACCCCTCCACTTT. Translation: CSATTASGNSPLHF.